This T cell receptor (beta chain) was identified during a study of shared clonotypes between healthy human individuals. CD45RO negativity and positive selection for CCR7 defined naive CD8 cells, a population that excluded terminally differentiated effector memory CD45RA+ cells. V lost 3 bases and J lost 2, with 20 bases in between. Germline CDR1 reads MNHNS; CDR2 reads SASEGT. This CDR3 region has 17 residues. Using immunoSEQ multiplex PCR, the repertoire was profiled, and TCRdb retains in-frame clones only, with some absent. In the table there are millions of clones, just under 95% of which are singletons.

The chain links TRBV6-1 to TRBJ2-7; D might be TRBD2 (6 bases). This TCR came from a man aged 18 to 29 in good health. The sequencing sample was made of naive CD8+ T cells sorted from blood. As DNA, the CDR3 is TGTGCCAGCAGTGACCCCTCGAGGAGGGTACCTACCTACGAGCAGTACTTC. Translating gives CASSDPSRRVPTYEQYF.